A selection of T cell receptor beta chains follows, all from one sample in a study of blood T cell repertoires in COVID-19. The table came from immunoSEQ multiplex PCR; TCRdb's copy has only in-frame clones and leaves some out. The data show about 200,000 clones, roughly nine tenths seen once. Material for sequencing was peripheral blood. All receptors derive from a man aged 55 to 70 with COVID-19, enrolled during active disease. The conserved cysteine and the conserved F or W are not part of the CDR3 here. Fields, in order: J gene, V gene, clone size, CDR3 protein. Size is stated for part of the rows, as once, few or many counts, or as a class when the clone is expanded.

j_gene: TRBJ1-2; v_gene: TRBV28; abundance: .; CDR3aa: ASSPPPGQSNYGYT
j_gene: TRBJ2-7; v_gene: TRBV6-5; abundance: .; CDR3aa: ASSYSRVAEYEQY
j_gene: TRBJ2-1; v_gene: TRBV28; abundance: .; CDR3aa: ASRGLAGYEQF
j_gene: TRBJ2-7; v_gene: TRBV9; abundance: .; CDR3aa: ASSVGGGDSSEQY
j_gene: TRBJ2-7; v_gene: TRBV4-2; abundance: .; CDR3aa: ASSRGQGLGEQY
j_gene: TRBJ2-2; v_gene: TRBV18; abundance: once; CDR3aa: ASSPPQDTGELF
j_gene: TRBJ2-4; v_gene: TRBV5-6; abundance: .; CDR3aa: ASSLENSLAKNIQY
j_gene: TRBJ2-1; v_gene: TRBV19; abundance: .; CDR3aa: ASSIGTGRNEQF
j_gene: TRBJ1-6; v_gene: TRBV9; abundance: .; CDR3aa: ASSVAAGYNSPLH
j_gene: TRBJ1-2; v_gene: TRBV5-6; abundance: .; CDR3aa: ASSLVGSNYGYT
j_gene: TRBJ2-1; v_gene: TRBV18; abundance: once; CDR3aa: ASSSGGPPNEQF
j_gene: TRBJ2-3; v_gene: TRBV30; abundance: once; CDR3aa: AWTLAGGRVTQY
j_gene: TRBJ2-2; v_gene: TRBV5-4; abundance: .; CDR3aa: ASSDTRGGELF
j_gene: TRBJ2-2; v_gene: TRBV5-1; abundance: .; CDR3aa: ASSRELTNTGELF
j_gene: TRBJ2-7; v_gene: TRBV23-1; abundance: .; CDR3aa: ASSHRCSGTRVFSYEQY
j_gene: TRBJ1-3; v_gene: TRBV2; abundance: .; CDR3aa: ASRHSGTGNTIY
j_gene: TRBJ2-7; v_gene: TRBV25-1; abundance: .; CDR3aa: ASSERTVPSYEQY
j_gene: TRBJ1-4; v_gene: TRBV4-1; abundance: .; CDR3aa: ASSQDQGANEKLF
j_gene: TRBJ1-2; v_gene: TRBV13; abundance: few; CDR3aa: ASSLEGVGDYGYT
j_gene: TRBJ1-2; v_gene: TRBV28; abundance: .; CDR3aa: ANRGLGGYT
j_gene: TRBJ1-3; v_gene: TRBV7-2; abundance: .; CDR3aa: ASTLRGQGAAGNTIY
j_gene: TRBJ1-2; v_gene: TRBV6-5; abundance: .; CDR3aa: ASSYSISANYGYT
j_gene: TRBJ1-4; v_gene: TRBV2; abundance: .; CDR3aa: ASRATEPTNEKLF
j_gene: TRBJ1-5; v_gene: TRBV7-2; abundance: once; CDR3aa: ASSLIGGLSNQPQH
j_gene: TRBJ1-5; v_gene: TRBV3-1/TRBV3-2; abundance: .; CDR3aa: ASSPQGDGQH
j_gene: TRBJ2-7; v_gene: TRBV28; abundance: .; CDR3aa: ASSYPSGSSDEQY
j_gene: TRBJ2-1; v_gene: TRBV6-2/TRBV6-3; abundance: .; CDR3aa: ASSYATSGSRYEQF
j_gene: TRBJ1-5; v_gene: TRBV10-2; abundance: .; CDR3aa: ASKERQGGLGQPQH
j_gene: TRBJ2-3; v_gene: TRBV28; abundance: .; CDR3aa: ASSSTPLATQY
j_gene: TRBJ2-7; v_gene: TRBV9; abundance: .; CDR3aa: ASSVGLAGVFQYEQY
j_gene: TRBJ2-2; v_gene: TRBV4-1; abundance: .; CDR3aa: ASSQPGQGVTGELF
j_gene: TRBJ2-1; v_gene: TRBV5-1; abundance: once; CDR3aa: ASSLLQYNEQF
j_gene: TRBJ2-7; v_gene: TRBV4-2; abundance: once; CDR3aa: ASSRLAGGLYEQY
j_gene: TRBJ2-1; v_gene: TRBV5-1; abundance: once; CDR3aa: ASSLDFNNEQF
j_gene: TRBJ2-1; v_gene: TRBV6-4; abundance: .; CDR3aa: ASSVGRDNEQF
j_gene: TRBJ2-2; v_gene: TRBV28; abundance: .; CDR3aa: ASRKGHLNTGELF
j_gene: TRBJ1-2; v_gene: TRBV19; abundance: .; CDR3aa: ASSEGTSYGYT
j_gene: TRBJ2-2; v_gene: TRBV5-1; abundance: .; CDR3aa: ASSLGTGTLF
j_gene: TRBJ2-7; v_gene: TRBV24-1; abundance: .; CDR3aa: ATPPTSGGAIRGEQY
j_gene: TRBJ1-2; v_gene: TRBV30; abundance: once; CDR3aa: AWSTIRTANYGYT
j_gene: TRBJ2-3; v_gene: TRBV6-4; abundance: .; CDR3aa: ASSDSETDTQY
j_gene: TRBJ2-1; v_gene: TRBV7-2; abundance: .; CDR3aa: ASTRDRVKF
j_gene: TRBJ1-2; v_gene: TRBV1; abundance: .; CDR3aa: TSSPPGRASPGYT
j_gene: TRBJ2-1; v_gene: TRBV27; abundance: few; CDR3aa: ASSLSGQGAVAHNEQF
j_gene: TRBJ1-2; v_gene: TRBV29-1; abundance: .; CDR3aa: SVEGGGTNYGYT
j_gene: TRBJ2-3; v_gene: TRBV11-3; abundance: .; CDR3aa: ASSLSGSTDTQY
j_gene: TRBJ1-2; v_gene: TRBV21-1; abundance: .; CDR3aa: ASSKGATEKYGYT
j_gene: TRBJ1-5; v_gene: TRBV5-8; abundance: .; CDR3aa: ASSLLFREGGQPQH
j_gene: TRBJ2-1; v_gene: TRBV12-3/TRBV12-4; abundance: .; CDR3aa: ASSLVRGDEQF